Below are 11 T cell receptor beta chains sequenced from a single sample in a study of cytomegalovirus exposure and HLA in healthy donors. Amplification used 60 Vbeta primers and 13 Jbeta primers. Sequencing used immunoSEQ multiplex PCR; TCRdb keeps in-frame clones, though not all of them. Altogether about 130,000 clones are present, 80% being singletons, with the ten largest covering approximately 1.2%. The specimen was PBMCs. These receptors all stem from a female donor in good health and CMV-seronegative.

The chain carries TRBV7-3 and TRBJ2-1, with TRBD1 identical over 10 bases. Trimming took 5 bases from V and 10 from J; bases not matched to a gene: 2. Germline V gene sequence: CDR1 SGHTA, CDR2 FQGTGA. CDR3 length: 12 amino acids. For the CDR3, the DNA is TGTGCCAGCAGCGGGACAGGGGAGGAGCAGTTCTTC. Its protein is CASSGTGEEQFF. Together with reference TRBV7-3 and TRBJ2-1, the CDR3 gives the full variable domain: GAGVSQTPSNKVTEKGKYVELRCDPISGHTALYWYRQSLGQGPEFLIYFQGTGAADDSGLPNDRFFAVRPEGSVSTLKIQRTERGDSAVYLCASSGTGEEQFFGPGTRLTVL.

This rearrangement joins TRBV11-2 to TRBJ1-1; TRBD1 is a possible D gene (5 bases). Trimming took off 1 base at V and 5 bases at J, with 17 bases between the two ends. The CDR3 is made up of 16 amino acids. The germline CDR1 and CDR2 sequences are SGHAT and FQNNGV. The CDR3 is CASSLAHLRRDTEAFF. DNA of the CDR3: TGTGCCAGCAGCTTAGCGCACCTCCGCAGGGATACTGAAGCTTTCTTT. Using reference TRBV11-2 and TRBJ1-1 for the parts outside the CDR3, the full variable domain is EAGVAQSPRYKIIEKRQSVAFWCNPISGHATLYWYQQILGQGPKLLIQFQNNGVVDDSQLPKDRFSAERLKGVDSTLKIQPAKLEDSAVYLCASSLAHLRRDTEAFFGQGTRLTVV.

J is TRBJ2-7 and V is TRBV7-2; maybe TRBD2 (6 bases). Germline CDR1 is SGHTA and CDR2 is FQGNSA. The CDR3 consists of 15 residues. Deletions cut 5 bases from V and 4 bases from J, with 18 bases between. CDR3 nucleotide sequence: TGTGCCAGCAGCCTTCTGGCGGGGCATTTATACGAGCAGTACTTC. This translates into CASSLLAGHLYEQYF.

The genes are TRBV5-1 and TRBJ2-6, with TRBD2 as a possible D gene (6 bases). Germline CDR1 and CDR2: SGHRS and YFSETQ. The CDR3 totals 16 residues. Trimming cost V 7 bases and J 4 bases, with 18 bases left between them. The CDR3 reads CASGPGGSAGANVLTF. CDR3 sequence (DNA): TGCGCCAGCGGACCCGGGGGATCCGCCGGGGCCAACGTCCTGACTTTC.

V and J are TRBV5-1 and TRBJ1-6, with 7 bases aligning to TRBD1. CDR1 is SGHRS, CDR2 YFSETQ, per germline. CDR3 size: 17 residues. V lost 3 bases and J lost 5; bases outside the gene matches: 11. In DNA form, the CDR3 reads TGCGCCAGCAGCTCCGGACAGGTCCCGCTAGATAATTCACCCCTCCACTTT. Its translation: CASSSGQVPLDNSPLHF.

This chain connects TRBV29-1 to TRBJ2-2; D is unclear. Germline loops: CDR1 SQVTM, CDR2 ANQGSEA. Trimming removed 3 bases at V and 5 bases at J, with 10 bases between. The CDR3 runs 13 residues. The CDR3 DNA reads TGCAGCGTTGACGGGTCGCGGACCGGGGAGCTGTTTTTT. Protein sequence: CSVDGSRTGELFF.

V usage is TRBV10-3 and J usage is TRBJ2-5; 11 bases line up with TRBD1. V lost 5 bases to trimming and J lost 4 bases; unmatched junction nucleotides: 9. The CDR3 spans 16 residues. Germline loops: CDR1 ENHRY, CDR2 SYGVKD. CDR3 DNA: TGTGCCATCAGTTTGGGGACAGGGGGTGGAGGAGAGACCCAGTACTTC. As protein: CAISLGTGGGGETQYF.

J is TRBJ1-1 and V is TRBV6-1; D remains unclear. The CDR3 runs to 14 residues. V gave up 4 bases and J gave up 2 bases, with 11 bases separating them. The germline CDR1 and CDR2 sequences are MNHNS and SASEGT. CDR3 sequence reads: CASSVVTVNTEAFF. In nucleotides, the CDR3 is TGTGCCAGCAGTGTTGTGACTGTTAACACTGAAGCTTTCTTT.

V gene TRBV10-3 combines with J gene TRBJ1-2; the D gene is possibly TRBD1 (5 bases). CDR3 length: 15 amino acids. Looked up from germline, CDR1 is ENHRY and CDR2 is SYGVKD. Trimming shortened V by 0 bases and J by 3 bases, and 11 bases separated the two germline ends. CDR3 region: CAISESGSGDYGYTF. In DNA form, the CDR3 reads TGTGCCATCAGTGAGTCGGGGTCGGGGGACTATGGCTACACCTTC.

The J gene is TRBJ2-7, the V gene TRBV4-2; 11 nucleotides agree with TRBD2. Germline-derived CDR1 and CDR2 are LGHNA and YNFKEQ. J gave up 5 bases and V 0 bases, and 6 bases lay outside the gene matches. The CDR3 is 16 residues long. The CDR3: CASSQELAGVSNEQYF. In nucleotides, the CDR3 is TGTGCCAGCAGCCAAGAACTAGCGGGAGTGTCGAACGAGCAGTACTTC.

The CDR3 bases are TGTGCCAGCAGCCTCTCTTTGACAGATACGCAGTATTTT. Translation: CASSLSLTDTQYF. This rearrangement joins TRBV6-4 to TRBJ2-3; D remains unclear. Deletions cut 6 bases from V and 3 bases from J, with 10 bases between. Germline-derived CDR1 and CDR2 are MRHNA and SNTAGT. CDR3 length: 13 amino acids.